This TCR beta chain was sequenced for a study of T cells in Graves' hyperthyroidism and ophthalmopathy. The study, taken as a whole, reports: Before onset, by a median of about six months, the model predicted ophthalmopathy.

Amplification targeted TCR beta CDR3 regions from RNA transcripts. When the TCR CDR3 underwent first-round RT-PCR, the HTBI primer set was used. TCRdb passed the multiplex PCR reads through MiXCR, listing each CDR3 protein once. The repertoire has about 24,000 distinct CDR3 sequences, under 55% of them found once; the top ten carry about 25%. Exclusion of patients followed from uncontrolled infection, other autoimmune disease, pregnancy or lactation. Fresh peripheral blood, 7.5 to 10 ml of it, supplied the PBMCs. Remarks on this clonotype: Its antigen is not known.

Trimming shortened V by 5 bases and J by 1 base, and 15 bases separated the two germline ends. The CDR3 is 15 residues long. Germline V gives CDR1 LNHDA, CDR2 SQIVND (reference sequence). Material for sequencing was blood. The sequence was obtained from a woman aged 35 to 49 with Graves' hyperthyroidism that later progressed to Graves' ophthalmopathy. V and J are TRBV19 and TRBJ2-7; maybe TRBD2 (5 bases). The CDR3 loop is CASSFSAHPSYEQYF. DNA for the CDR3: TGTGCCAGTAGTTTTAGCGCGCATCCTTCCTACGAGCAGTACTTC.